The 28 T cell receptor beta chains reported below all come from one sample, sequenced in a study of T cell changes during pregnancy in multiple sclerosis. The method was immunoSEQ multiplex PCR; TCRdb's version includes in-frame clones alone and lacks a portion of them. Of under 60,000 clones listed, 91% were seen once; the top ten hold approximately 10%. Sequenced here: CD8+ T cells from peripheral blood mononuclear cells, sampled after pregnancy. Receptors originate from a female donor with multiple sclerosis, enrolled in a pregnancy study.

J is TRBJ2-7 and V is TRBV6-5; TRBD1 is a possible D gene (6 bases). CDR3 length: 15 residues. Germline V gives CDR1 MNHEY, CDR2 SVGAGI. Trimming stripped 0 bases from V and 4 bases from J, with 13 bases between. The CDR3 region has the DNA TGTGCCAGCAGTTACTCTGGCAGGGGTGTATACGAGCAGTACTTC. Residues: CASSYSGRGVYEQYF.

The V and J genes are TRBV6-4 and TRBJ2-7; tentatively, D is TRBD2 (5 bases). V shed 3 bases and J shed 3 bases, with 9 bases lying between them. CDR1 and CDR2 (germline): MRHNA, SNTAGT. The CDR3 covers 13 residues. The DNA of the CDR3 is TGTGCCAGCAGTGATGGGGAGATCTACGAGCAGTACTTC. This sequence encodes CASSDGEIYEQYF.

The gene calls are TRBV4-1 and TRBJ1-5; weak D call: TRBD1 (6 bases). V was pared by 1 base and J by 5 bases, with 15 bases between. The length of the CDR3 is 16 residues. Germline CDR1 MGHRA, CDR2 YSYEKL. CDR3 amino acids: CASSQAHRVGYQPQHF. In DNA form, the CDR3 reads TGCGCCAGCAGCCAAGCCCACAGGGTGGGTTATCAGCCCCAGCATTTT.

This chain uses TRBV4-1 with TRBJ1-3; 7 bases agree with TRBD1. Germline V lookup: CDR1 MGHRA, CDR2 YSYEKL. V trimming: 5 bases; J trimming: 0 bases; junction bases outside the gene matches: 7. The CDR3 covers 16 residues. This CDR3 is CASSSRQGLSGNTIYF. The DNA for the CDR3 is TGCGCCAGCAGCTCCCGACAGGGCCTCTCTGGAAACACCATATATTTT.

The rearrangement joins TRBV7-6 to TRBJ1-1; a weak D match, TRBD1 (6 bases). V was clipped by 2 bases and J by 3 bases, with 10 bases between them. This CDR3 has 14 residues. Germline V gene data show CDR1 as SGHVS and CDR2 as FNYEAQ. CDR3 sequence (DNA): TGTGCCAGCAGCTTACGGGCAGGGGACACTGAAGCTTTCTTT. Translating gives CASSLRAGDTEAFF.

Only a few counts were recorded for this clone. This rearrangement joins TRBV6-5 to TRBJ1-5; 7 bases line up with TRBD1. Germline CDR1 and CDR2: MNHEY and SVGAGI. The CDR3 runs 15 residues. Unmatched junction bases numbered 7, after V lost 2 bases and J lost 6 bases. Here the CDR3 DNA reads TGTGCCAGCAGTTACCGACAGGGTATGAGTCAGCCCCAGCATTTT. Residues: CASSYRQGMSQPQHF.

The gene calls are TRBV6-1 and TRBJ2-7; D gene ambiguous. The CDR3 runs 14 residues. The V gene lost 2 bases and the J gene lost 5 bases, with 13 bases spanning the gap. The V gene's germline CDR1 is MNHNS and CDR2 SASEGT. CDR3 nucleotide sequence: TGTGCCAGCAGTGAATCTTCGTCCCCCCACGAGCAGTACTTC. Residues: CASSESSSPHEQYF.

This clone was observed a few times. The chain recombines TRBV6-1 with TRBJ1-1; 7 nucleotides line up with TRBD1. V lost 0 bases and J lost 0; bases outside the gene matches: 1. The CDR3 totals 15 residues. The V gene's germline CDR1 is MNHNS and CDR2 SASEGT. In DNA form, the CDR3 reads TGTGCCAGCAGTGAAGCACAGGGGTTGAACACTGAAGCTTTCTTT. It codes for CASSEAQGLNTEAFF.

The chain is built from TRBV5-6 and TRBJ1-1; the match to TRBD1 covers 10 bases. This CDR3 contains 15 residues. V lost 4 bases to trimming and J lost 3 bases; unmatched junction nucleotides: 6. CDR1 and CDR2 (germline): SGHDT, YYEEEE. CDR3: CASSGAGTGDTEAFF. CDR3 DNA sequence: TGTGCCAGCAGCGGGGCCGGGACAGGGGACACTGAAGCTTTCTTT.

Here the CDR3 DNA reads TGTGCCAGCAGTTCAGGGCCAGACCTAAAGGGTGAGCAGTTCTTC. Encoded protein: CASSSGPDLKGEQFF. The chain carries TRBV6-4 and TRBJ2-1, with D tentatively TRBD1 (5 bases). The CDR3 is 15 amino acids. Trimming left V 5 bases short and J 9 bases short, with 20 bases between. Looked up from germline, CDR1 is MRHNA and CDR2 is SNTAGT.

The chain carries TRBV5-8 and TRBJ1-3; no clear D. This CDR3 spans 15 amino acids. The ends were cut back, 2 bases at V and 8 bases at J, with 17 bases in the middle. The V gene's germline CDR1 is SGHTS and CDR2 YDEGEE. CDR3 coding DNA: TGTGCCAGCAGCTTCATACGGGAGGAAGGTGACACCATATATTTT. It codes for CASSFIREEGDTIYF.

This clone occurred once. An end of the junction does not agree with germline; a read error may underlie this. J is TRBJ2-1 and V is TRBV7-7; TRBD1 aligns across 7 bases. This CDR3 contains 14 residues. Germline values: CDR1 SSHAT, CDR2 FNYEAQ (reference sequence). The CDR3 loop reads CASSPTGYDHEQFF. CDR3 DNA: TGTGCTAGCAGCCCGACAGGGTATGACCATGAGCAGTTCTTC.

V usage is TRBV4-2 and J usage is TRBJ2-5; 10 bases align to TRBD2. V shed 0 bases, J shed 5 bases, and the junction held 6 bases outside the gene matches. CDR1 LGHNA and CDR2 YNFKEQ come from the germline V gene. This CDR3 contains 16 residues. CDR3 amino acids: CASSQDPAGGPETQYF. The CDR3 DNA follows: TGTGCCAGCAGCCAAGATCCAGCGGGGGGGCCGGAGACCCAGTACTTC.

This rearrangement joins TRBV5-1 to TRBJ2-1, with TRBD1 matching 7 bases. Losses at the gene ends were 1 base for V and 4 bases for J; bases not matched to a gene: 5. The CDR3 has 15 residues. Germline-derived CDR1 and CDR2 are SGHRS and YFSETQ. CDR3 sequence reads: CASSLRAGGYNEQFF. The CDR3 DNA sequence: TGCGCCAGCAGCTTGAGGGCAGGGGGATACAATGAGCAGTTCTTC.

CDR3 residues: CASSFRQAIYEQYF. DNA of the CDR3: TGTGCCAGCAGCTTCCGACAGGCCATATACGAGCAGTACTTC. The rearrangement links TRBV7-9 to TRBJ2-7; D might be TRBD1 (6 bases). Trimming stripped 3 bases from V and 4 bases from J, with 13 bases between. Germline lookup yields CDR1 SEHNR and CDR2 FQNEAQ (reference sequence). This CDR3 contains 14 residues.

This rearrangement joins TRBV13 to TRBJ2-7; the D is unclear. The V end lost 0 bases, the J end lost 4 bases, and 10 bases lay between the germline ends. CDR1 is PRHDT, CDR2 FYEKMQ, per germline (reference sequence). CDR3 length: 14 amino acids. The CDR3 loop is CASSLGGRQYEQYF. As DNA, the CDR3 is TGTGCCAGCAGCTTAGGAGGCAGGCAATACGAGCAGTACTTC.

The CDR3 DNA is TGTGCCAGTAGTATAGATCGGGAGGGAGTCCAAGAGACCCAGTACTTC. This sequence encodes CASSIDREGVQETQYF. This rearrangement joins TRBV19 to TRBJ2-5; 8 bases line up with TRBD2. The V segment lost 0 bases and the J segment 1 base; nucleotides outside the gene matches: 4. Germline lookup yields CDR1 LNHDA and CDR2 SQIVND (reference sequence). The CDR3 length is 16 residues.

The rearrangement joins TRBV15 to TRBJ1-2, with D perhaps TRBD1 (5 bases). The germline gives CDR1 LNHNV, CDR2 YYDKDF (reference sequence). V lost 0 bases and J lost 5, with 16 bases in between. The CDR3 totals 16 residues. The CDR3 is CATSREVGAGLYGYTF. The CDR3 DNA is TGTGCCACCAGCAGAGAAGTAGGAGCAGGGCTTTATGGCTACACCTTC.

The rearrangement links TRBV9 to TRBJ1-2; D might be TRBD1 (5 bases). Germline CDR1 SGDLS, CDR2 YYNGEE. CDR3 length: 15 amino acids. Trimming removed 4 bases at V and 1 base at J, with 14 bases between. Here the CDR3 DNA reads TGTGCCAGCAGCCCCCACCCGACAGATAACTATGGCTACACCTTC. This translates into CASSPHPTDNYGYTF.

This clone appeared once. This rearrangement joins TRBV19 to TRBJ1-2; possibly TRBD1 for D (5 bases). The germline V gene has CDR1 LNHDA and CDR2 SQIVND (reference sequence). Trimming removed 0 bases at V and 8 bases at J, with 19 bases between. CDR3 length: 16 amino acids. In nucleotides, the CDR3 is TGTGCCAGTAGTATAGATCGTCAGACGCGACGGGGGGGCTACACCTTC. It encodes CASSIDRQTRRGGYTF.

V gene TRBV5-1 combines with J gene TRBJ1-1; D unclear. This CDR3 has 14 amino acids. V was shortened by 0 bases and J by 4 bases, with 10 bases between the two germline ends. The germline V gene has CDR1 SGHRS and CDR2 YFSETQ. Here the CDR3 reads CASSLAAGGTEAFF. CDR3 DNA: TGCGCCAGCAGCTTGGCCGCGGGAGGCACTGAAGCTTTCTTT.

The V call is TRBV5-1, the J call TRBJ2-1, with D maybe TRBD1 (5 bases). The V gene's germline CDR1 is SGHRS and CDR2 YFSETQ. This CDR3 has 16 amino acids. The germline V and J ends were trimmed by 0 bases and 0 bases, with 10 bases remaining between them. The CDR3 spells CASSLDGASSYNEQFF. The DNA of the CDR3 is TGCGCCAGCAGCTTGGATGGGGCGAGCTCCTACAATGAGCAGTTCTTC.

This chain connects TRBV15 to TRBJ2-3; a possible D gene is TRBD1 (6 bases). V was clipped by 1 base and J by 2 bases, with 13 bases between them. This CDR3 has 16 residues. Germline V CDR1 and CDR2: LNHNV, YYDKDF (reference sequence). The CDR3 spells CATSRVLDRNTDTQYF. CDR3 coding DNA: TGTGCCACCAGCAGAGTGCTTGACAGGAACACAGATACGCAGTATTTT.

The chain uses TRBV4-1 and TRBJ2-7; maybe TRBD2 (5 bases). V lost 3 bases, J lost 3 bases, and 18 bases lay in between. The CDR3 is made up of 16 amino acids. Germline V gene lookup returns CDR1 MGHRA and CDR2 YSYEKL. For the CDR3, the DNA is TGCGCCAGCAGCCAGGGCCCGCTGGGGAGCAACTACGAGCAGTACTTC. This translates into CASSQGPLGSNYEQYF.

The rearrangement links TRBV7-2 to TRBJ2-3; no firm D call. CDR3 size: 17 residues. Germline lookup yields CDR1 SGHTA and CDR2 FQGNSA. With 2 bases removed from V and 5 bases from J, the gap between germline ends came to 20 bases. The CDR3 sequence: CASSLSGQLVLIDTQYF. The CDR3 DNA reads as TGTGCCAGCAGCTTATCAGGCCAGCTGGTTCTCATAGATACGCAGTATTTT.

The J gene is TRBJ2-3, the V gene TRBV29-1; 11 bases match TRBD2. CDR3 length: 18 amino acids. Per germline, CDR1 SQVTM and CDR2 ANQGSEA. V lost 4 bases and J lost 5; bases outside the gene matches: 17. Here the CDR3 reads CSVALWLAGGTPGDTQYF. CDR3 nucleotide sequence: TGCAGCGTTGCCTTGTGGCTAGCGGGGGGTACTCCCGGAGATACGCAGTATTTT.

The V and J genes are TRBV13 and TRBJ1-1, with D uncertain. The V end was cut by 0 bases, the J end by 5 bases, with 4 bases between. The CDR3 consists of 12 residues. Germline V gene data show CDR1 as PRHDT and CDR2 as FYEKMQ (reference sequence). The CDR3 nucleotides read TGTGCCAGCAGCTTAGGGAGGACTGAAGCTTTCTTT. Its translation: CASSLGRTEAFF.

The count of this clone is one. This chain joins TRBV7-9 and TRBJ2-7; 11 bases are shared with TRBD1. The CDR3 consists of 17 residues. CDR1 is SEHNR, CDR2 FQNEAQ, per germline (reference sequence). Germline trimming cut 1 base from V and 2 bases from J; bases unmatched to any gene: 7. CDR3 in DNA: TGTGCCAGCAGCTTAGTGGGCGGGACAGGGGGGACCTACGAGCAGTACTTC. Its translation: CASSLVGGTGGTYEQYF.